The clone carrying this TCR beta chain was recorded at least ten times. The library was built from 400 ng RNA with molecular barcoded adaptors for alpha/delta and beta/gamma chains. MiXCR, run by TCRdb on the reads, gives a single entry per CDR3 protein. The sample shows approximately 150,000 distinct CDR3 sequences, roughly 13% of them seen only once. This sample is drawn from a study of read filtering for tumor transcriptome and immune sequencing. CDR1 is SEHNR, CDR2 FQNEAQ, per germline (reference sequence). The CDR3 contains 17 residues. Trimming took off 5 bases at V and 0 bases at J, with 19 bases between the two ends.

The sequence was collected from a donor at least 40 years old with multiple myeloma. The chain joins TRBV7-9 to TRBJ1-1; no firm D call. Input material: a population of CD138-negative cells sorted from bone marrow. CDR3 DNA: TGTGCCAGCAGCCCGAGTGGGGTTATGGGGTTGAACACTGAAGCTTTCTTT. Translated: CASSPSGVMGLNTEAFF.